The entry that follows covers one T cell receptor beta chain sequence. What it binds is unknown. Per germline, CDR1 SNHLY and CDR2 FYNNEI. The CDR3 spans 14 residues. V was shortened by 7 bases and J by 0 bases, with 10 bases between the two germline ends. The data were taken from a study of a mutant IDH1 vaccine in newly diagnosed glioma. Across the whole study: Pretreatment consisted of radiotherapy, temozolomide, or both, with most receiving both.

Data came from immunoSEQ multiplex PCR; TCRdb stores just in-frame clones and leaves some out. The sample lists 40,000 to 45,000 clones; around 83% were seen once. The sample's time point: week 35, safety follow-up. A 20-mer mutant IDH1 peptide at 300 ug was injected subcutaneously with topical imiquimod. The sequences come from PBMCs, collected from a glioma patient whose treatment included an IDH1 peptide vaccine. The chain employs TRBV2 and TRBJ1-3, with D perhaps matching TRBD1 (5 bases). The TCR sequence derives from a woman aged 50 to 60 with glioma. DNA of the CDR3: TGTGCCAGCAAAGGGGAATCCTCTGGAAACACCATATATTTT. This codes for CASKGESSGNTIYF.